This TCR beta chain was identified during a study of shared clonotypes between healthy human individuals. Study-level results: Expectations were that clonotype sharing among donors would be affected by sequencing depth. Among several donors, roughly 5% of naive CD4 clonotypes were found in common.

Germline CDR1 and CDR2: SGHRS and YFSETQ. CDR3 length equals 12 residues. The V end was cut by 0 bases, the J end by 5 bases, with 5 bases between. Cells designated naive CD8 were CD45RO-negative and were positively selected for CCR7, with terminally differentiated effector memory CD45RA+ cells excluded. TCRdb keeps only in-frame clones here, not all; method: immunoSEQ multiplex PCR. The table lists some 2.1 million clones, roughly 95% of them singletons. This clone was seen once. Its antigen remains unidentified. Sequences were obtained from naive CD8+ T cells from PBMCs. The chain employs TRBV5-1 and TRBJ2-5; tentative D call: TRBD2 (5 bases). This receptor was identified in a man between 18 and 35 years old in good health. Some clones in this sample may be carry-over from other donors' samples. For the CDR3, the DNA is TGCGCCAGCAGCTTGGGGGAGGAGACCCAGTACTTC. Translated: CASSLGEETQYF.